This T cell receptor (beta chain) was captured by sequencing in a study of Tregs in tolerant kidney transplant recipients. Findings and limits, study-wide: Biological reproducibility was not directly addressed in this study.

Comment on this clone: Its antigen is unknown.

V lost 1 base and J 6 bases, leaving 27 bases between the germline ends. Germline CDR1 SGHDN, CDR2 FVKESK. This CDR3 contains 19 residues. The repertoire was sequenced with immunoSEQ multiplex PCR; TCRdb's copy has only in-frame clones and lacks some. The data show under 300,000 clones, roughly 84% seen once. The V gene is TRBV14, the J gene TRBJ1-2, with a weak D call TRBD1 (5 bases). Sequencing used CD4+ T cells from blood. The TCR comes from a human donor in good health. CDR3 nucleotides: TGTGCCAGCAGCCAAGTTCACGGCAGGGCAGCGGTTTCGGCTAATGGCTACACCTTC. Translating it yields CASSQVHGRAAVSANGYTF.